The T cell receptor (beta chain) under discussion was sequenced for a study of blood T cell repertoires in COVID-19. Method: immunoSEQ multiplex PCR; TCRdb's copy keeps in-frame clones and lacks some. The sample has 320,000 or so clones; about 85% are singletons. Germline V gene lookup returns CDR1 SGHRS and CDR2 YFSETQ. Trimming removed 3 bases from V and 1 base from J, with 17 bases in between. The CDR3 consists of 16 residues. Input material: PBMCs or T cells enriched from blood (not recorded which). The J gene is TRBJ2-7, the V gene TRBV5-1, with a weak D call TRBD1 (5 bases). The TCR originated in a woman aged 25 to 45 who had been exposed to COVID-19. The CDR3: CASSWGSRTTSYEQYF. CDR3 nucleotide sequence: TGCGCCAGCAGCTGGGGTTCGAGGACAACGTCCTACGAGCAGTACTTC.